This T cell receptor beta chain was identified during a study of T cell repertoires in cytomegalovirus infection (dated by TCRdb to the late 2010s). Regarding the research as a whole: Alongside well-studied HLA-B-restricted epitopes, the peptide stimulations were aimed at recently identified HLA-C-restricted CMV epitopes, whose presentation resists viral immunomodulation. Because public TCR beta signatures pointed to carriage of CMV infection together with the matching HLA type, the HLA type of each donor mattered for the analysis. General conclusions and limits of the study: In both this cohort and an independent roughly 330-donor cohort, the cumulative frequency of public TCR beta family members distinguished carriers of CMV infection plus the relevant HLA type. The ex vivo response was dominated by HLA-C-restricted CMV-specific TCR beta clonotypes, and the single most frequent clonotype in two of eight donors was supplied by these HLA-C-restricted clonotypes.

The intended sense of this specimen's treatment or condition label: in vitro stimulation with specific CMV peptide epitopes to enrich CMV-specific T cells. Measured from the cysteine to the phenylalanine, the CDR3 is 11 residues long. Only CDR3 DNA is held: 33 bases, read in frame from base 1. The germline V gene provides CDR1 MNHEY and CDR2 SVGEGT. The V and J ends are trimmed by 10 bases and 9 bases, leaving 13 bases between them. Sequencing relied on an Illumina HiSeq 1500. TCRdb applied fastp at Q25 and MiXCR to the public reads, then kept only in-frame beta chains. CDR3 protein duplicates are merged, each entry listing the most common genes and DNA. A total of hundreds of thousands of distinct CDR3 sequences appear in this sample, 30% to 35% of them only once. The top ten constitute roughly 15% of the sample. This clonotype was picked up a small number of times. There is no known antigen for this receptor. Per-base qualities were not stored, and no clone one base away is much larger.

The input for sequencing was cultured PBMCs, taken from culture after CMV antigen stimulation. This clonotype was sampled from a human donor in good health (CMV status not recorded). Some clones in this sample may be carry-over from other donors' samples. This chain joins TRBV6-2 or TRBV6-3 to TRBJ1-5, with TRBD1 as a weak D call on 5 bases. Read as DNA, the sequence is TGTGCCACCACTCGGGGCCCGCCCCAGCATTTT. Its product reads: CATTRGPPQHF.